Below are 3 T cell receptor beta chains sequenced from a single sample in a study of follicular helper T cells after annual influenza vaccination. The data were produced by immunoSEQ multiplex PCR, yet TCRdb's version contains in-frame clones alone and is incomplete. Found here are 9,000 to 13,000 clones, around 84% of them singletons; the top ten hold around 0.86%. The time point is: 2014-2015 season, pre-vaccination. The input for sequencing was CXCR5- memory CD4+ T cells sorted from blood, taken on the day of influenza vaccination. The origin of the receptors is an adult who received the influenza vaccine.

The CDR3 DNA reads TGTGCCAGTAGTATCTCCCAGCTAGCGGGAGTTGGGAATGAGCAGTTCTTC. Translating it yields CASSISQLAGVGNEQFF. The J gene is TRBJ2-1, the V gene TRBV19, with 10 bases matching TRBD2. J lost 7 bases, V lost 3 bases, and 12 bases had no gene match. The germline V gene has CDR1 LNHDA and CDR2 SQIVND (reference sequence). The CDR3 consists of 17 residues.

CDR3 amino acids: CASSLAVSGSSFGEQFF. The CDR3 DNA reads as TGCGCCAGCAGCTTGGCGGTTAGCGGGAGTTCGTTCGGGGAGCAGTTCTTC. The V call is TRBV5-1, the J call TRBJ2-1; TRBD2 aligns across 9 bases. Germline CDR1 SGHRS, CDR2 YFSETQ. The CDR3 sequence is 17 residues long. V lost 0 bases and J lost 10; bases outside the gene matches: 14. Supplemented by reference TRBV5-1 and TRBJ2-1, the full variable domain reads KAGVTQTPRYLIKTRGQQVTLSCSPISGHRSVSWYQQTPGQGLQFLFEYFSETQRNKGNFPGRFSGRQFSNSRSEMNVSTLELGDSALYLCASSLAVSGSSFGEQFFGPGTRLTVL.

Only a few counts were recorded for this clone. V and J are TRBV6-1 and TRBJ1-2; D possibly corresponds to TRBD1 (6 bases). V was pared by 5 bases and J by 2 bases, with 9 bases between. Looked up from germline, CDR1 is MNHNS and CDR2 is SASEGT. CDR3 length: 13 residues. CDR3: CASSRDTNYGYTF. DNA for the CDR3: TGTGCCAGCAGTCGGGACACAAACTATGGCTACACCTTC.